This is a list of T cell receptor beta chains from one sample in a study of T cell responses to AZD1222 COVID-19 vaccine. Profiling relied on immunoSEQ multiplex PCR, and the TCRdb table lists in-frame clones only, not all of them. In the table there are roughly 80,000 clones, 85% to 90% of which are singletons. The material was peripheral blood, obtained on day 0 of MenACWY control vaccination. The receptor set was obtained from an adult in good health. The CDR3 runs from the conserved cysteine through the conserved F or W. A D gene is named only where the DNA matches it firmly. Expanded clones get a size class; other rows say once, few or many, or leave the size out.

abundance	v_gene	d_gene	j_gene	CDR3nt	CDR3aa
-	TRBV5-1	TRBD1	TRBJ1-1	TGCGCCAGCAGCTTGGAGGTCAGGGGGAATACTGAAGCTTTCTTT	CASSLEVRGNTEAFF
-	TRBV19	TRBD1	TRBJ1-1	TGTGCCAGTACCCGGACAGGGGCAGACACTGAAGCTTTCTTT	CASTRTGADTEAFF
few	TRBV12-3/TRBV12-4	-	TRBJ2-7	TGTGCCAGCACCCCCGGTGGGATCGAGCAGTACTTC	CASTPGGIEQYF
-	TRBV28	-	TRBJ2-3	TGTGCCAGCAGTTTAAGGAGACAGACCACAGATACGCAGTATTTT	CASSLRRQTTDTQYF
-	TRBV30	-	TRBJ1-1	TGTGCCTGGAGTCAGGGGTCTCGGAACACTGAAGCTTTCTTT	CAWSQGSRNTEAFF
-	TRBV25-1	-	TRBJ2-2	TGTGCCAGCCAGAGGGGGGAAATATGGTCCGGGGAGCTGTTTTTT	CASQRGEIWSGELFF
-	TRBV28	TRBD1	TRBJ1-2	TGTGCCAGCAGACCAACAGGGGCGGACTATGGCTACACCTTC	CASRPTGADYGYTF
-	TRBV7-2	TRBD1	TRBJ1-4	TGTGCCAGCAGCTTAGTCTCCGGACAGGGGGAAAAACTGTTTTTT	CASSLVSGQGEKLFF
-	TRBV19	TRBD2	TRBJ2-1	TGTGCCAGTAGTTCCCAAAGCCCGGGACTAGCGGAGCAGTTCTTC	CASSSQSPGLAEQFF
-	TRBV18	-	TRBJ2-3	TGTGCCAGCTCACTACTGAGAGCGGGCGCAGATACGCAGTATTTT	CASSLLRAGADTQYF
-	TRBV28	-	TRBJ2-6	TGTGCCAGCAGCTCTAGAGGTGGGGCCAACGTCCTGACTTTC	CASSSRGGANVLTF
-	TRBV19	TRBD1	TRBJ1-2	TGTGCCAGTTCCAAATTCGGACAGGGGGTCTATGGCTACACCTTC	CASSKFGQGVYGYTF
-	TRBV2	-	TRBJ2-7	TGTGCCAGCATCCGGGCCGTCGGATACGAGCAGTACTTC	CASIRAVGYEQYF
-	TRBV7-9	-	TRBJ1-5	TGTGCCAGCAGCTTAGGACAAACTGCAGGCAATCAGCCCCAGCATTTT	CASSLGQTAGNQPQHF
-	TRBV28	-	TRBJ1-3	TGTGCCAGCAGCCGAGGACGCCGCTCTGGAAACACCATATATTTT	CASSRGRRSGNTIYF
-	TRBV25-1	-	TRBJ1-2	TGTGCCAGCGCCCCAGAGCGGAGCTATGGCTACACCTTC	CASAPERSYGYTF